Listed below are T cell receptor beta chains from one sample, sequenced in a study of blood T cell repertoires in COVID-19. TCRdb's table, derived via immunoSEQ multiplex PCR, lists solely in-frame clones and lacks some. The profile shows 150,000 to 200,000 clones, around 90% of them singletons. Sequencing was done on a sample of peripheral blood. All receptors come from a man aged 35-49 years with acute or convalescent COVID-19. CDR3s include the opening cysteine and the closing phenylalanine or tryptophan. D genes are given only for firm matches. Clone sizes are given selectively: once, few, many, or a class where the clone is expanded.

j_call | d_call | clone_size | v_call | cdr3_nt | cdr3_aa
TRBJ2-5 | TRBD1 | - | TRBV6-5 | TGTGCCAGCAGTCAGACAGGGGATCGAGAGACCCAGTACTTC | CASSQTGDRETQYF
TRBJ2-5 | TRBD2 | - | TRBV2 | TGTGCCAGCAGTGAAGATCGGCGGGGGGGCTTGGAGACCCAGTACTTC | CASSEDRRGGLETQYF
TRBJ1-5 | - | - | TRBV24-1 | TGTGCCACCAGTGCCGGACATAGCAATCAGCCCCAGCATTTT | CATSAGHSNQPQHF
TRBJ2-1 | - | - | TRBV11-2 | TGTGCCAGCAGCTTTGAGGTGTTTTACAATGAGCAGTTCTTC | CASSFEVFYNEQFF
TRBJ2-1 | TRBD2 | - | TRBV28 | TGTGCCACCGCTAGCGGGGGGGCCAGTGATGAGCAGTTCTTC | CATASGGASDEQFF
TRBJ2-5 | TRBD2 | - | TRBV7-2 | TGTGCCAGCAGCGCCGAGCCAGCGGGGGGGCAAGAGACCCAGTACTTC | CASSAEPAGGQETQYF
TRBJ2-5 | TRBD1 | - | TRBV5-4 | TGTGCCAGCAGCTTGGCCGTCGGACAGGGCCAAGAGACCCAGTACTTC | CASSLAVGQGQETQYF
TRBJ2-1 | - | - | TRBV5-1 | TGCGCCAGCAGCCTGAGAAGCTTTAGCGACAATGAGCAGTTCTTC | CASSLRSFSDNEQFF
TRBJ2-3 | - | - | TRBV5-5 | TGTGCCAGCAGCTTAGCGGGCACAGATACGCAGTATTTT | CASSLAGTDTQYF
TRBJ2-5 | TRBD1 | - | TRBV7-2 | TGTGCCAGCAGCTCGGACAGGGGCGCGTTCCAAGAGACCCAGTACTTC | CASSSDRGAFQETQYF
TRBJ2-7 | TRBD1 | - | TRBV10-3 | TGTGCCATCAGTGGACAGGGGGCGCGCACCTACGAGCAGTACTTC | CAISGQGARTYEQYF
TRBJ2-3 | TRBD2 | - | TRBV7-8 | TGTGCCAGCAGCTTACCCTCGACCCGACTAGCGGGGGTTGGAGATACGCAGTATTTT | CASSLPSTRLAGVGDTQYF
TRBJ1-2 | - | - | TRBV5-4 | TGTGCCAGCAGCTCCATAGGACAGAGACATGGCTACACCTTC | CASSSIGQRHGYTF
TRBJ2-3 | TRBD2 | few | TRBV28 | TGTGCCAGCAGTTTTGCGGGGGGGAACACAGATACGCAGTATTTT | CASSFAGGNTDTQYF
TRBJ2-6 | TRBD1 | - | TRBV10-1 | TGCGCCAGCAGCGGACAGGGTGGGGCCAACGTCCTGACTTTC | CASSGQGGANVLTF
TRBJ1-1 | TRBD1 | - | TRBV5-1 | TGCGCCAGCAGCCTCGGACAGGTGGGCACTGAAGCTTTCTTT | CASSLGQVGTEAFF
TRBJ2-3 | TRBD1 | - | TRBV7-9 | TGTGCCAGCAGCACACATGGGGCAGGGGGCAGGACAGATACGCAGTATTTT | CASSTHGAGGRTDTQYF
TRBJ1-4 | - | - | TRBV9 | TGTGCCAGCAGCGTAGCCGGGGCTAATGAAAAACTGTTTTTT | CASSVAGANEKLFF
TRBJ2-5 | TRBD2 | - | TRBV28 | TGTGCCAGCAGTTTAAGTCCGGGGGGAGAGACCCAGTACTTC | CASSLSPGGETQYF
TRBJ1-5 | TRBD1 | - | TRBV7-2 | TGTGCCAGCAGCACAGGGGGGAGCAATCAGCCCCAGCATTTT | CASSTGGSNQPQHF
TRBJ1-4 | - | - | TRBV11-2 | TGTGCCAGCAGCTCCACCACGGGTCCATCGGGAAAACTGTTTTTT | CASSSTTGPSGKLFF
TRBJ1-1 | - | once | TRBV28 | TGTGCCAGCATCCAGGGGATCACTGAAGCTTTCTTT | CASIQGITEAFF
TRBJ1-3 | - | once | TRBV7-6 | TGTGCCAGCAGCTTAGCCGAAGCCTCTGGAAACACCATATATTTT | CASSLAEASGNTIYF
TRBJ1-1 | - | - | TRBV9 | TGTGCCAGCAGCGACAGCCAGAACACTGAAGCTTTCTTT | CASSDSQNTEAFF
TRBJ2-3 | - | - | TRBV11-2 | TGTGCCAGCAGCTCGAACTCTGATACGCAGTATTTT | CASSSNSDTQYF
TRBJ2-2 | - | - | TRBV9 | TGTGCCAGCAGCCCCCGTGGAGGGGTCACCGGGGAGCTGTTTTTT | CASSPRGGVTGELFF
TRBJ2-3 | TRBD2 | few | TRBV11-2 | TGTGCCAGCAGCTTACGCTTTGGCCGGGGGGGCGTCGCAGATACGCAGTATTTT | CASSLRFGRGGVADTQYF
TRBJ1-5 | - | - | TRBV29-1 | TGCAGCGTTAGAACAGAGGGTCAGCCCCAGCATTTT | CSVRTEGQPQHF
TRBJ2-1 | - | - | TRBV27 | TGTGCCAGCAGACTACAGGGATCTTTTAATGAGCAGTTCTTC | CASRLQGSFNEQFF
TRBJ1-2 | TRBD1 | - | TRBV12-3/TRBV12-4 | TGTGCCAGCAGTTTTGGGACAGGGTTTGAATACACCTTC | CASSFGTGFEYTF
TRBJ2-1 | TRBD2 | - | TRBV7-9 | TGTGCCAGCAGACCGGTAGCGGGGGCTTACAATGAGCAGTTCTTC | CASRPVAGAYNEQFF
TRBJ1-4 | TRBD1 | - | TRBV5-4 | TGTGCCAGCAGCCCACAGGGGGCCTTGACTAATGAAAAACTGTTTTTT | CASSPQGALTNEKLFF
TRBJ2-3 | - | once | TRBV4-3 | TGCGCCAGCAGCCAAGGTAGCACCTACGGGGCAGATACGCAGTATTTT | CASSQGSTYGADTQYF
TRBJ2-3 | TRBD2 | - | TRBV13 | TGTGCCAGCAGCCAGGGACTAGCGGGGGGGCCGACAGATACGCAGTATTTT | CASSQGLAGGPTDTQYF
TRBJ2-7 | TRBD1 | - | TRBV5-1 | TGCGCCAGCAGCTACGGACAGGGAATGGGGACCTACGAGCAGTACTTC | CASSYGQGMGTYEQYF
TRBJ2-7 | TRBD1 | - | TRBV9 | TGTGCCAGCAGCGTCCTGACAGGGAGCGAGCAGTACTTC | CASSVLTGSEQYF
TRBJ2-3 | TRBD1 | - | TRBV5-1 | TGCGCCAGCAGCGGCTCCCGGGACAGGGGGCGAGCAGATACGCAGTATTTT | CASSGSRDRGRADTQYF
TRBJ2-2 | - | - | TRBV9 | TGTGCCAGCAAGGCAGGGGGGACCGGGGAGCTGTTTTTT | CASKAGGTGELFF
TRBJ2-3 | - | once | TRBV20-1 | TGCAGTGCTGGCACCACAGATACGCAGTATTTT | CSAGTTDTQYF
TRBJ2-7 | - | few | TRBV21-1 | TGTGCCAGCAGCACGGGACTAGCGGGGCCCTACGAGCAGTACTTC | CASSTGLAGPYEQYF
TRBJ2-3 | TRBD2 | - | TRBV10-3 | TGTGCCATCAGTGAGGCCCAGCGGGGGGCCGATACGCAGTATTTT | CAISEAQRGADTQYF
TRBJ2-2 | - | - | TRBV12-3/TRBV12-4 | TGTGCCAGCAGTTTCCCCAGCGGGGAGCTGTTTTTT | CASSFPSGELFF
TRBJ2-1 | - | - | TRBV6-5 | TGTGCCAGCAAGAGGCTAGGAGACAATGAGCAGTTCTTC | CASKRLGDNEQFF
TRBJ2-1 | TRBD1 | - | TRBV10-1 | TGCGCCAGCAGTGAGGGGGACAGGGCCAATGAGCAGTTCTTC | CASSEGDRANEQFF
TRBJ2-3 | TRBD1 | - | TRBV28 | TGTGCCAGCAGTTTACCCCGGACAGGGGCAGATACGCAGTATTTT | CASSLPRTGADTQYF
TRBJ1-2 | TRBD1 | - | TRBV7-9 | TGTGCCAGCAGCTCCCAAGGGACAGCTTATGGCTACACCTTC | CASSSQGTAYGYTF
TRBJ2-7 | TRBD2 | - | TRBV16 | TGTGCCAGCACCGAAGCGGGGTTGGTAGAGCAGTACTTC | CASTEAGLVEQYF